The 20 T cell receptor beta chains presented below share a single source sample, sequenced in a study of vaccination and CD4 T cells after COVID-19. These receptors have no identified antigens. Oncomine TCR Beta short-read sequencing was applied to DNA from cultured CD4+ T cells. One entry per CDR3 protein results from TCRdb running MiXCR on the PCR reads. Of approximately 12,000 distinct CDR3 sequences listed, roughly 46% are singletons. The treatment: 10-day PBMC culture with coronavirus spike peptide pools or control peptides (ViraFEST assay). Sequenced input: CD4+ T cells from blood, cultured in vitro. The source is a human donor who had recovered from COVID-19.

The chain links TRBV29-1 to TRBJ1-2, with a possible D match to TRBD1 (6 bases). The CDR3 length is 13 residues. The V and J ends lost 6 bases and 4 bases respectively, with 15 bases between them. Germline CDR1 is SQVTM and CDR2 is ANQGSEA. The CDR3 loop reads CSVGSLGGYGYTF. CDR3 sequence (DNA): TGCAGCGTCGGCAGCCTAGGGGGCTATGGCTACACCTTC.

This clonotype occurred a few times. The rearrangement joins TRBV12-3 or TRBV12-4 to TRBJ2-1; 16 bases are a match to TRBD2. The CDR3 runs to 17 residues. V shed 6 bases and J 10 bases; nucleotides not matched to a gene: 12. The CDR3 DNA reads as TGTGCCAGCAGCTCCGGGACTAGCGGGAGGGCCCTCAGGGAGCAGTTCTTC. Translated, it gives CASSSGTSGRALREQFF.

Here the CDR3 reads CASSERPRGTGELFF. Here the CDR3 DNA reads TGCGCCAGCAGTGAACGGCCCCGGGGCACCGGGGAGCTGTTTTTT. J is TRBJ2-2 and V is TRBV10-1; D possibly corresponds to TRBD2 (5 bases). CDR3 length equals 15 residues. The V gene's germline CDR1 is WNHNN and CDR2 SYGVQD (reference sequence). V was clipped by 3 bases and J by 4 bases, with 12 bases between them.

This chain joins TRBV7-2 and TRBJ2-3; 13 bases are shared with TRBD2. This CDR3 has 16 residues. Trimming removed 6 bases from V and 4 bases from J; junction bases left unmatched: 7. Per the germline V gene, CDR1 is SGHTA and CDR2 is FQGNSA. The CDR3: CASRKTSGGLADTQYF. CDR3 in DNA: TGTGCCAGCAGAAAGACTAGCGGGGGGTTAGCAGATACGCAGTATTTT. The whole variable domain, filled in from reference TRBV7-2 and TRBJ2-3, reads GAGVSQSPSNKVTEKGKDVELRCDPISGHTALYWYRQSLGQGLEFLIYFQGNSAPDKSGLPSDRFSAERTGGSVSTLTIQRTQQEDSAVYLCASRKTSGGLADTQYFGPGTRLTVL.

The chain uses TRBV27 and TRBJ1-5; TRBD1 matches at 7 bases. V gave up 5 bases and J gave up 2 bases; unmatched junction bases: 9. From germline, CDR1 is MNHEY and CDR2 SMNVEV (reference sequence). There are 16 residues in the CDR3. Here the CDR3 DNA reads TGTGCCAGCAGTGGACTGACAGGGAAAGGCAATCAGCCCCAGCATTTT. It specifies CASSGLTGKGNQPQHF.

The sample holds a few counts of this clonotype. V usage is TRBV20-1 and J usage is TRBJ1-2, with D possibly matching TRBD1 (6 bases). Per the germline V gene, CDR1 is DFQATT and CDR2 is SNEGSKA (reference sequence). This CDR3 contains 14 residues. DNA for the CDR3: TGCAGCGCCAGGCTGGGGGGGGCGTTCGGTGGCTACACCTTC. Translated: CSARLGGAFGGYTF.

This chain uses TRBV6-1 with TRBJ1-2, with 7 bases lining up with TRBD1. CDR3 length: 14 amino acids. The germline V gene encodes CDR1 MNHNS and CDR2 SASEGT. With V trimmed by 6 bases and J by 4 bases, 8 bases remained unmatched. CDR3 residues: CASRKGGQIYGYTF. The CDR3 DNA follows: TGTGCCAGCAGAAAGGGGGGACAGATCTATGGCTACACCTTC.

This clonotype was found a few times. This chain connects TRBV20-1 to TRBJ2-5; TRBD1 might be the D (5 bases). The germline V and J ends were trimmed by 7 bases and 0 bases, with 6 bases remaining between them. The CDR3 extends over 11 amino acids. The germline V gene has CDR1 DFQATT and CDR2 SNEGSKA (reference sequence). The CDR3 spells CSGQNQETQYF. The CDR3 region has the DNA TGCAGTGGACAGAACCAAGAGACCCAGTACTTC.

This clonotype is a singleton in its sample. V and J are TRBV2 and TRBJ2-4; 8 bases map to TRBD2. CDR1 and CDR2 (germline): SNHLY, FYNNEI. The CDR3 length is 16 residues. The V and J ends lost 0 bases and 5 bases, in that order; junction bases with no gene match: 6. The CDR3 loop reads CASSEAWAGGQNIQYF. Here the CDR3 DNA reads TGTGCCAGCAGTGAAGCGTGGGCGGGAGGACAAAACATTCAGTACTTC.

This clonotype has more than one count but fewer than ten. The chain has TRBV11-2 and TRBJ1-2; D is unresolved. Per germline, CDR1 SGHAT and CDR2 FQNNGV. V was clipped by 1 base and J by 5 bases, with 5 bases between them. CDR3 length: 12 residues. For the CDR3, the DNA is TGTGCCAGCAGCTTAGGATCTTATGGCTACACCTTC. Translation: CASSLGSYGYTF.

The rearrangement uses TRBV6-2 or TRBV6-3 and TRBJ2-5; 9 bases map to TRBD2. CDR3 length: 16 amino acids. V lost 6 bases, J lost 2 bases, and 10 bases stayed unmatched. CDR1 and CDR2 from the germline V gene are MNHEY and SVGEGT. CDR3 in amino acids: CASRKHSGGVQETQYF. As DNA, the CDR3 is TGTGCCAGCAGAAAACATAGCGGGGGAGTACAAGAGACCCAGTACTTC.

The CDR3 DNA sequence: TGCAGTGCTAGGGATCTCCAGGGCACCATATATTTT. This gives the protein CSARDLQGTIYF. V and J are TRBV20-1 and TRBJ1-3, with D tentatively TRBD1 (5 bases). Germline CDR1 reads DFQATT; CDR2 reads SNEGSKA (reference sequence). The CDR3 has 12 amino acids. V was trimmed by 3 bases and J by 9 bases, leaving 12 bases between them.

This clonotype has just a few counts. The CDR3 DNA sequence: TGTGCCAGCAGCCTACGGACAGGGATGGGCACTGAAGCTTTCTTT. Translated, it gives CASSLRTGMGTEAFF. The chain is built from TRBV7-8 and TRBJ1-1; TRBD1 aligns across 8 bases. CDR1 is SGHVS, CDR2 FQNEAQ, per germline. V gave up 5 bases and J gave up 4 bases; unmatched junction bases: 9. The length of the CDR3 is 15 residues.

The chain carries TRBV23-1 and TRBJ1-5; tentative D call: TRBD1 (6 bases). TRBV23-1 is given ORF status, its function remaining uncertain. This CDR3 is built from 17 residues. V dropped 4 bases and J dropped 0 bases, with 16 bases sitting between them. CDR3 loop: CASSPRRTASSNQPQHF. In DNA form, the CDR3 reads TGCGCCAGCAGTCCACGACGGACAGCCTCTAGCAATCAGCCCCAGCATTTT.

This rearrangement joins TRBV19 to TRBJ1-2; TRBD1 is a possible D gene (5 bases). Trimming shortened V by 3 bases and J by 7 bases, and 15 bases separated the two germline ends. Germline V gene data show CDR1 as LNHDA and CDR2 as SQIVND (reference sequence). This CDR3 region has 14 residues. CDR3 residues: CASSIRVGSFGYTF. The CDR3 DNA reads TGTGCCAGTAGTATCAGGGTCGGTTCATTTGGCTACACCTTC.

J is TRBJ1-5 and V is TRBV20-1, with unresolved D. V dropped 7 bases and J dropped 0 bases, with 10 bases sitting between them. Germline V CDR1 and CDR2: DFQATT, SNEGSKA (reference sequence). The CDR3 is made up of 13 amino acids. The CDR3 nucleotides are TGCAGTGTGATCACAGATAGCAATCAGCCCCAGCATTTT. Encoded protein: CSVITDSNQPQHF.

This chain connects TRBV7-2 to TRBJ1-5; D is ambiguous. Deletions cut 4 bases from V and 2 bases from J, with 9 bases between. This CDR3 comprises 14 residues. CDR1 SGHTA and CDR2 FQGNSA come from the germline V gene. CDR3 coding DNA: TGTGCCAGCAGCTCACCGATGGGCAATCAGCCCCAGCATTTT. Its protein is CASSSPMGNQPQHF.

The V and J genes are TRBV6-2 or TRBV6-3 and TRBJ2-2, with D tentatively TRBD1 or TRBD2 (6 bases each). The germline V and J ends were trimmed by 7 bases and 6 bases, with 12 bases remaining between them. CDR3 length: 13 residues. Looked up from germline, CDR1 is MNHEY and CDR2 is SVGEGT. CDR3 loop: CASNLGGAGELFF. In DNA, the CDR3 is TGTGCCAGCAACCTGGGGGGCGCCGGGGAGCTGTTTTTT.

The rearrangement uses TRBV12-3 or TRBV12-4 and TRBJ2-7; D is unresolved. This CDR3 comprises 13 residues. V dropped 3 bases and J dropped 3 bases, with 9 bases sitting between them. The CDR3 region is CASSFTESYEQYF. The CDR3 DNA follows: TGTGCCAGCAGTTTTACAGAAAGCTACGAGCAGTACTTC.

This clonotype was counted only a few times. The chain has TRBV20-1 and TRBJ2-3, with D maybe TRBD2 (5 bases). Germline CDR1 DFQATT, CDR2 SNEGSKA (reference sequence). Trimming stripped 5 bases from V and 3 bases from J, with 12 bases between. The CDR3 length is 13 residues. The DNA of the CDR3 is TGCAGTGCTCAGGAGGATCGTACAGATACGCAGTATTTT. Translation gives CSAQEDRTDTQYF.